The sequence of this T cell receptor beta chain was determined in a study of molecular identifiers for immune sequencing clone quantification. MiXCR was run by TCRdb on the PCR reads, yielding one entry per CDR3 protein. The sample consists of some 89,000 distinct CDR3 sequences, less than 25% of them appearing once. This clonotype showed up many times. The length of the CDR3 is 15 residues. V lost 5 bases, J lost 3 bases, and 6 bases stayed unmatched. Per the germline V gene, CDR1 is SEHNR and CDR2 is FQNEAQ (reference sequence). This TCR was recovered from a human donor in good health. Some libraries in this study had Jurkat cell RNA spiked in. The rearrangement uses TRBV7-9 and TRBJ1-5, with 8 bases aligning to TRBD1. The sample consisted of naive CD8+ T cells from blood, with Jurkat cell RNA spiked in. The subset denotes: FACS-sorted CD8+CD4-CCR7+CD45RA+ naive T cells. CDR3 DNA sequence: TGTGCCAGCAGCCAGACAGGGGAGACCAATCAGCCCCAGCATTTT. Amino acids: CASSQTGETNQPQHF.